The sequence of this T cell receptor beta chain was determined in a study of T cells after yellow fever vaccination (dated by TCRdb to the late 2010s). Regarding the complete study: The SMART-Seq v4 Ultra Low Input RNA kit was used to prepare libraries from fractions with low cell numbers. To track T-cell clones before and after primary and booster YFV17D yellow fever vaccination, bulk TCR alpha and beta repertoires were sequenced longitudinally. Two healthy male donors made up the cohort, one aged 18 to 29 years and the other aged 30 to 40 years. Blood was collected at multiple timepoints before and after primary and secondary immunization, and bulk PBMC replicates and cell subsets were isolated.

Comment on this clonotype: Its antigen is unknown. No base-level quality is on record; no much larger clone is a single base apart.

This specimen's treatment or condition label, interpreted: live attenuated yellow fever vaccine strain. PBMCs were isolated from peripheral blood using a standard Ficoll-Paque protocol. Dynabeads CD4 and CD8 positive selection kits were used to isolate CD4 and CD8 T-cell fractions. RNA was extracted with TriZol from bulk PBMCs, CD4 and CD8 fractions, and dextramer-positive and dextramer-negative fractions. Summary of the overall study and its limitations: The secondary T-cell response was found to be weaker but faster than the primary response, with a peak reached on day 5 rather than on day 15. Because abundant contaminating clonotypes from the bulk population could be contained in FACS-sorted repertoires, computational filtering was required. Most clones expanded after primary vaccination were re-detected after the booster (around 96% of CD4 and approximately 85% of CD8), suggesting broad memory maintenance. Because the study included only two donors, the extent to which the findings can be generalized is limited. A small share of clonotypes occurred in both CD4 and CD8 compartments, likely arising from convergent recombination.

For sequencing, an Illumina NovaSeq 6000 was employed. TCR cDNA was made using 5'RACE template switching, a step that added a universal primer site and unique molecular identifiers. Priming of cDNA synthesis was performed from both the TCR alpha and TCR beta constant segments. Libraries were amplified in two PCR steps, with sample barcodes and sequencing adapters added in the second step. Sequencing of libraries was performed on Illumina HiSeq 2500 (2x100 bp) or NovaSeq (2x150 bp). As for the original processing: MIGEC was used to demultiplex reads and collapse the reads into UMI consensus sequences, and MiXCR was used for V(D)J alignment. Using edgeR on replicate PBMC samples, clonotypes were called vaccine-responding if FDR was below 0.01 and the log2 fold change was above 5 up to day 15. Each bulk clonotype received a CD4 or CD8 identity based on whether the sequenced CD4 or CD8 repertoire contained that clonotype at higher abundance. Clones were called with MiXCR by TCRdb after fastp trimmed the public reads at Q25, and only in-frame beta chains were retained. Rows with a matching CDR3 protein are joined into one entry that keeps the most common DNA and genes. TCRdb, not the original authors, processed these V and J calls. This sample comprises about 220,000 distinct CDR3 sequences, about 3% of them detected only once. Under 3.5% of the sample lies in the top ten.

From cysteine to phenylalanine, the CDR3 is 15 amino acids long. CDR3 DNA only is kept here, 45 bases in frame from base 1. Cut back by 4 bases and 0 bases, the V and J ends lie 9 bases apart. CDR1 and CDR2 (KGHDR, SFDVKD) derive from the germline V gene. The sample consisted of CD4+ T cells sorted from PBMCs, taken 10 days after the yellow fever booster vaccination. The sequence joins TRBV24-1 to TRBJ1-5; a weak D assignment points to TRBD1 (5 bases agree). The sequence was collected from a man between 18 and 29 years old who received the YFV17D yellow fever vaccine. The bases are TGTGCCACCAGTGACGGGACGAATAGCAATCAGCCCCAGCATTTT. This translates into CATSDGTNSNQPQHF.